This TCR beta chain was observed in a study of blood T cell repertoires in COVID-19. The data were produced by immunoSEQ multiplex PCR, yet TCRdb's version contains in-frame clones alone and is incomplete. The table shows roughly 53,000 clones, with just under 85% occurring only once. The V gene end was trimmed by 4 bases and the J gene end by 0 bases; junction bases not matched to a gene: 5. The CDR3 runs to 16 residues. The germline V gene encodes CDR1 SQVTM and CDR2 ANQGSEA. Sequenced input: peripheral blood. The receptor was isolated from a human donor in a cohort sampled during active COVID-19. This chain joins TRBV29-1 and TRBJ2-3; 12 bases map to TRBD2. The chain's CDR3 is CSVVLAGGSSTDTQYF. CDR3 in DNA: TGCAGCGTTGTTCTAGCGGGGGGGAGCAGCACAGATACGCAGTATTTT.